The clone carrying this TCR beta chain was seen just once. Sequencing was performed with immunoSEQ multiplex PCR; in TCRdb, only in-frame clones are kept and a portion is missing. The sample has under 80,000 clones, 80% to 85% seen once. These data come from a study of T cell responses to AZD1222 COVID-19 vaccine. Trimming cost V 0 bases and J 8 bases, with 19 bases left between them. Germline V lookup: CDR1 LGHNA, CDR2 YNFKEQ. The CDR3 loop spans 17 amino acids. The chain is built from TRBV4-2 and TRBJ1-4; D perhaps matches TRBD1 (5 bases). The receptor's source is an adult in good health. The material sequenced was peripheral blood, taken on day 0 of AZD1222 vaccination. In DNA form, the CDR3 reads TGTGCCAGCAGCCAAGATGCGTGGGGCGCTTGGAACGAAAAACTGTTTTTT. Amino acid sequence: CASSQDAWGAWNEKLFF.